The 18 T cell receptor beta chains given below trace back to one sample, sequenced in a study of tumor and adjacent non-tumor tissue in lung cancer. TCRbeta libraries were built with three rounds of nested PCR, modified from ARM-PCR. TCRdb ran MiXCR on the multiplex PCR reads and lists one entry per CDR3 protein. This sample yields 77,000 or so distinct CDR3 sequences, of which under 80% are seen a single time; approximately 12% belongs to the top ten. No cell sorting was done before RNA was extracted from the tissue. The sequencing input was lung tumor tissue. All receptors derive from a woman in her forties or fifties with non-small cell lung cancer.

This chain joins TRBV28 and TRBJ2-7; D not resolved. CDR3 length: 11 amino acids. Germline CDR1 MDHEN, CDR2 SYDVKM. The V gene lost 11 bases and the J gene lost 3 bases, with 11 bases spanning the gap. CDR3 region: CAHSFRYEQYF. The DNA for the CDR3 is TGTGCCCACAGTTTCCGCTACGAGCAGTACTTC.

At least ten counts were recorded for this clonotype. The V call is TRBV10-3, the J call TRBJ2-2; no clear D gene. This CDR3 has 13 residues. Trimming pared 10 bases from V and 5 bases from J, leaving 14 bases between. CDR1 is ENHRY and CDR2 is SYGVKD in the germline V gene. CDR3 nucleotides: TGTGCCACCAAACCGAGAACAACCGGGGAGCTGTTTTTT. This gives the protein CATKPRTTGELFF.

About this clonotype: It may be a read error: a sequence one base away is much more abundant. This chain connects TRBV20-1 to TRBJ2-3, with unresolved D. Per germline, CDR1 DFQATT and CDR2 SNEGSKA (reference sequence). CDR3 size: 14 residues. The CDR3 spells CSADGPSNTDTLYF. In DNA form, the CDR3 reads TGCAGTGCAGACGGACCGTCAAACACAGATACGCTGTATTTT.

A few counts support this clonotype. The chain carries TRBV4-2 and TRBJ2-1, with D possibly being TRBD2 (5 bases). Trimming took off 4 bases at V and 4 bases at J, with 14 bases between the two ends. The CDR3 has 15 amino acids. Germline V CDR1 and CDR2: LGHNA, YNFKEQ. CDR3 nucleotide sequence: TGTGCCAGCAGCCCCCAGCAGGAGGCTTACAATGAGCAGTTCTTC. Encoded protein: CASSPQQEAYNEQFF.

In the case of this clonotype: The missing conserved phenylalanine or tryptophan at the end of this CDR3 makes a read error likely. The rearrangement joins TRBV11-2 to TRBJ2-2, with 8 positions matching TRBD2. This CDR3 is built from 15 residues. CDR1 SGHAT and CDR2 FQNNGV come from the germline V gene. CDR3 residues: CVSNLESGGSGELFS. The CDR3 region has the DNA TGTGTCAGCAATCTGGAAAGCGGGGGTTCCGGGGAGCTGTTTTCT.

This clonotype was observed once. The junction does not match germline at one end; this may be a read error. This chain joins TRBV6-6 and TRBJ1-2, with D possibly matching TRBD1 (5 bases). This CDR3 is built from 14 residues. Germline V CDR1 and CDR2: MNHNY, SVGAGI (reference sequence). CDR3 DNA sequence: TGTACCAGCAGCCCAGGGACCTCTAACTATGGCTATACATTC. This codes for CTSSPGTSNYGYTF.

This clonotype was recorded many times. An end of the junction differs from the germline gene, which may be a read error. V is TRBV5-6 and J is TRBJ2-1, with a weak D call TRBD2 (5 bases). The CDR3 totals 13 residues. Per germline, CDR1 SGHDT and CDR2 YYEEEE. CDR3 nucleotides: TGTGCCAGCAGCTTTACCTCCCCTGGGGAGCAGCTCTTC. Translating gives CASSFTSPGEQLF. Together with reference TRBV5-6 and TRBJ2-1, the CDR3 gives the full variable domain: DAGVTQSPTHLIKTRGQQVTLRCSPKSGHDTVSWYQQALGQGPQFIFQYYEEEERQRGNFPDRFSGHQFPNYSSELNVNALLLGDSALYLCASSFTSPGEQLFGPGTRLTVL.

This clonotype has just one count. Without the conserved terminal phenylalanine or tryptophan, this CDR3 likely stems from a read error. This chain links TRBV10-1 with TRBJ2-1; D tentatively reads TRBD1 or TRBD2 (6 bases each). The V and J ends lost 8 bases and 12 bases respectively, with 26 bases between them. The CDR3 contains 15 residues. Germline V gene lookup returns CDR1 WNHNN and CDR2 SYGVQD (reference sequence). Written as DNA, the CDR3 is TGCGCCAGCCAAGTAGGGGGGACCGGGCAGAGTGGGCAGTTCCTC. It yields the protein CASQVGGTGQSGQFL.

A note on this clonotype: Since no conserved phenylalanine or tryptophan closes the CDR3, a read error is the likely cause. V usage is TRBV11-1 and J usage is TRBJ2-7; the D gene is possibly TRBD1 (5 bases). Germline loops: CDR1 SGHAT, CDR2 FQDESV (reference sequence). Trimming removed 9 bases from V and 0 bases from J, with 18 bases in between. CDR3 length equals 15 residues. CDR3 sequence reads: CARSRTMAASYEQYL. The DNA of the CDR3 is TGTGCCAGGAGCCGGACAATGGCGGCCTCCTACGAGCAGTACTTA.

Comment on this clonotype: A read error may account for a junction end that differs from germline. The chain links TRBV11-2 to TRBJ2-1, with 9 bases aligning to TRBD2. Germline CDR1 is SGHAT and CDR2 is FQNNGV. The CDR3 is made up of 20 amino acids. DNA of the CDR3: TGTGCCAGCAGCCTGTCCCGGTCTCTAGCGGGATTAAGAACCTACAATGAACAGTTCTTC. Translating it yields CASSLSRSLAGLRTYNEQFF.

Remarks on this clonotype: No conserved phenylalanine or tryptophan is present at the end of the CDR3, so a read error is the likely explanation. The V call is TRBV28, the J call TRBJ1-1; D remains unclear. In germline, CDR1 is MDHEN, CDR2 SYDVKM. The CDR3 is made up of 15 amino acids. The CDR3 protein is CASSLSAGDGTVAFL. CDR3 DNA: TGTGCCAGCAGTTTATCAGCTGGGGATGGAACTGTAGCTTTCTTA.

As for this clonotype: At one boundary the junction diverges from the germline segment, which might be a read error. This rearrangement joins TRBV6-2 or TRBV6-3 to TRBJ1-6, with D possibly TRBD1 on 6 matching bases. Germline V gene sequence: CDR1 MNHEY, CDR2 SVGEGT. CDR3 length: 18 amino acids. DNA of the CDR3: TGTGCCAGCAGTTACGCCGGACAGTATGGGATCGATAATTCACCCCTCCTCTTT. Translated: CASSYAGQYGIDNSPLLF.

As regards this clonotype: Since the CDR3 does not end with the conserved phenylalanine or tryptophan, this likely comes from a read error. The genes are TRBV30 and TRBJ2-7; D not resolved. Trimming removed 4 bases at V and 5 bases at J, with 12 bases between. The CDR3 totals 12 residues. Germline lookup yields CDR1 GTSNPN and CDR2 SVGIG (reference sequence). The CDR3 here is CAWNATTDEQYL. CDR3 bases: TGTGCCTGGAATGCTACTACCGACGAGCAGTACTTA.

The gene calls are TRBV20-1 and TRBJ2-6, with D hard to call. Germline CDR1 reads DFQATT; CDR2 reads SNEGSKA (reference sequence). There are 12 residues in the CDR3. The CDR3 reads CNATLEANVLTF. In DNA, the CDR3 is TGCAATGCCACTTTGGAGGCCAACGTCCTGACTTTC.

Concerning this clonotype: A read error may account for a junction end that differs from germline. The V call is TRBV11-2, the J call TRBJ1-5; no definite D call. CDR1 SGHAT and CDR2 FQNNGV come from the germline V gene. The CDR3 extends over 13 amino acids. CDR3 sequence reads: CASNLEDGGAQHF. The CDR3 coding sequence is TGTGCCAGCAACTTAGAGGACGGTGGGGCCCAGCATTTT.

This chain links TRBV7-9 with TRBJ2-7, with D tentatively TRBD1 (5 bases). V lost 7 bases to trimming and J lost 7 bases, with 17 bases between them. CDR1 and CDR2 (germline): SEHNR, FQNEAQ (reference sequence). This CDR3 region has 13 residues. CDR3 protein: CASNPTGPLEQYF. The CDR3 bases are TGTGCCAGCAACCCCACAGGACCCCTGGAGCAGTACTTC.

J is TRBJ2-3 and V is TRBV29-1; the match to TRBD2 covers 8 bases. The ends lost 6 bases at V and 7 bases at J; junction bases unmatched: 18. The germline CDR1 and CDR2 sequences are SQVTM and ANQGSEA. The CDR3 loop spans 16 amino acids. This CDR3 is CSVRGGLAGSAYTQYF. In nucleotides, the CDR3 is TGCAGCGTCCGAGGGGGATTAGCGGGATCAGCATATACGCAGTATTTT.

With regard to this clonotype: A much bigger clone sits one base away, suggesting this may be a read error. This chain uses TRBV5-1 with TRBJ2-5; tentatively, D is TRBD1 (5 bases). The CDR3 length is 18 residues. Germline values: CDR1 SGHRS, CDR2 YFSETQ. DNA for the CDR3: TGCGCCAGGAGCTTGGTTGGGCGTTCCCTCACCAAGGGGGAGACCCAGTACTTC. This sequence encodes CARSLVGRSLTKGETQYF.